This TCR beta chain was captured by sequencing in a study of T cells in narcolepsy. Study details: Donors had narcolepsy type 1 or type 2, or were healthy controls.

To note about this clone: Its antigen is as yet unknown.

This CDR3 comprises 12 residues. The germline V gene encodes CDR1 ENHRY and CDR2 SYGVKD. Trimming took off 7 bases at V and 6 bases at J, with 12 bases between the two ends. Assay: immunoSEQ multiplex PCR; the TCRdb copy retains only in-frame clones and omits some. The sample consists of some 30,000 clones, about three quarters of them appearing once. Overall study results and limits: Autoreactive HCRT-specific and TRIB2-specific clonotypes were marked in same-patient CSF-versus-blood CD4+ comparisons. Reportedly, autoreactive clonotypes were serially detected in patients' blood but not controls'. Autoreactive clone sequences were missing from some blood memory CD4+ repertoires.

The sequenced material came from CD45RA- memory CD4+ T cells from PBMCs. The J gene is TRBJ1-2, the V gene TRBV10-3; no definite D call. The clonotype comes from a human donor with narcolepsy. The CDR3 DNA is TGTGCCATCACTCAAGGAATGGATGGCTACACCTTC. It codes for CAITQGMDGYTF.